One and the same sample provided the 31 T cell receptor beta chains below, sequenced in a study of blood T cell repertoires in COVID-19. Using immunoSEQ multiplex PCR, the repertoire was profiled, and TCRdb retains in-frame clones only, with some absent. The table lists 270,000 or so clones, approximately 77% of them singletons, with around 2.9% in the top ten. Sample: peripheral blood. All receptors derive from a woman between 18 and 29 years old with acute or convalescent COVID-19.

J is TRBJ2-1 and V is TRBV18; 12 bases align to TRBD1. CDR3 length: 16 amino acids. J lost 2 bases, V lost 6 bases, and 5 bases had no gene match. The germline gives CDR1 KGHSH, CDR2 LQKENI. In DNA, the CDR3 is TGTGCCAGCTCCCTTGGGACAGGGGGCGCCTACAATGAGCAGTTCTTC. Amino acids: CASSLGTGGAYNEQFF.

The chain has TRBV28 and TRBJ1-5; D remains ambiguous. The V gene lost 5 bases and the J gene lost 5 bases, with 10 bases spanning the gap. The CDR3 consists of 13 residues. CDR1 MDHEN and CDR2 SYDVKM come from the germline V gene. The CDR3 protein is CASSPPRDQPQHF. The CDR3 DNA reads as TGTGCCAGCAGTCCCCCCCGGGATCAGCCCCAGCATTTT.

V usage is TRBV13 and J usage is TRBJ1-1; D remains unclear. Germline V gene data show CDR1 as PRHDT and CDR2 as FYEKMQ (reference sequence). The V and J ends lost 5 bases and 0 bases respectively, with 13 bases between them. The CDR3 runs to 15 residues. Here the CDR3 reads CASSPSELMNTEAFF. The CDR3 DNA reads TGTGCCAGCAGCCCCAGCGAACTCATGAACACTGAAGCTTTCTTT.

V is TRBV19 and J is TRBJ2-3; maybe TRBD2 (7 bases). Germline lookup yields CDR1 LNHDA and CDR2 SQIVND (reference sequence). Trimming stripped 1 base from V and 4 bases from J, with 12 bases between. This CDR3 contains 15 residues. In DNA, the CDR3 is TGTGCCAGTAGTATAGTAGGGGGGGTGGCAGATACGCAGTATTTT. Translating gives CASSIVGGVADTQYF.

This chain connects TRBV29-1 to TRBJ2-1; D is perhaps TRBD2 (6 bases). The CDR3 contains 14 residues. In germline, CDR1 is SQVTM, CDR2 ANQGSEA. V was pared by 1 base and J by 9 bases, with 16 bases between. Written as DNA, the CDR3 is TGCAGCGTTGAAGCCGGACGCGGGGTGGGTGAGCAGTTCTTC. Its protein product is CSVEAGRGVGEQFF.

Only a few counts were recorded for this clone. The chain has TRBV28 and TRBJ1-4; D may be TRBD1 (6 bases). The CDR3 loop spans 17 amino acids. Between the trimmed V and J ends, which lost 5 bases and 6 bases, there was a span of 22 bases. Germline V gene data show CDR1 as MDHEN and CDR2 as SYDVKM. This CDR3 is CASSPGRGSGADEKLFF. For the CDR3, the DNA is TGTGCCAGCAGTCCGGGGAGGGGGAGCGGAGCTGATGAAAAACTGTTTTTT.

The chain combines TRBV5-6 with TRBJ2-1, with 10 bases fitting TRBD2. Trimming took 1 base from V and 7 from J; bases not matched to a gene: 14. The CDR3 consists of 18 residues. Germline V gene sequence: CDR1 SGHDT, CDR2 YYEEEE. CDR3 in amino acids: CASSLPGLAVELWNEQFF. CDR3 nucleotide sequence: TGTGCCAGCAGCTTGCCAGGACTAGCGGTAGAATTGTGGAATGAGCAGTTCTTC.

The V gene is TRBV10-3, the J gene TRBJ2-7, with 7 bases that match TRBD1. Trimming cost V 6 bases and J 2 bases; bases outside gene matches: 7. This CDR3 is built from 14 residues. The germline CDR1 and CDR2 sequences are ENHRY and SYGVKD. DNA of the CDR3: TGTGCCATCAGGCCGACAGGGACAACCTACGAGCAGTACTTC. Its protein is CAIRPTGTTYEQYF.

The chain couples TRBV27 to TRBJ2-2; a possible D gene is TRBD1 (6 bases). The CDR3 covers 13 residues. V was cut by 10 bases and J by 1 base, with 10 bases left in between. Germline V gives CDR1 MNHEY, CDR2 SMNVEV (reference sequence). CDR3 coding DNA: TGTGCCACCAAGGGACAGAACACCGGGGAGCTGTTTTTT. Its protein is CATKGQNTGELFF.

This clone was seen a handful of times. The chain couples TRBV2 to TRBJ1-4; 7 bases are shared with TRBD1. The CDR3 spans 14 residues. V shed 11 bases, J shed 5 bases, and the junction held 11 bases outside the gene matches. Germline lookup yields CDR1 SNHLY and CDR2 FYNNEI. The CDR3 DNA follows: TGTGCCGGTGGGCGGGACAGCCTAAATGAAAAACTGTTTTTT. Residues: CAGGRDSLNEKLFF.

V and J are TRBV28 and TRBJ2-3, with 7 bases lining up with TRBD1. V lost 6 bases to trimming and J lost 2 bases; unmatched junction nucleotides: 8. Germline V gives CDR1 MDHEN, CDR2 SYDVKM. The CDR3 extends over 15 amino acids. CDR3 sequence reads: CASSQDTGVTDTQYF. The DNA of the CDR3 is TGTGCCAGCAGCCAAGACACAGGGGTCACAGATACGCAGTATTTT.

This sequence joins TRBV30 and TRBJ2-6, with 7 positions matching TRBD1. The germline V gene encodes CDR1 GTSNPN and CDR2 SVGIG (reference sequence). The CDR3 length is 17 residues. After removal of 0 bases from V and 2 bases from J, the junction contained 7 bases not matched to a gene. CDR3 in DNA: TGTGCCTGGAGTGTAGACAGGGATAGGGCTGGGGCCAACGTCCTGACTTTC. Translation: CAWSVDRDRAGANVLTF.

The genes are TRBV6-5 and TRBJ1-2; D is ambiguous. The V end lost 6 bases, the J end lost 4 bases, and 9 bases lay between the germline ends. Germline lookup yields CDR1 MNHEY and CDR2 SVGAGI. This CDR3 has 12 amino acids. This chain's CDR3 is CASSPDFYGYTF. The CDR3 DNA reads TGTGCCAGCAGCCCAGACTTCTATGGCTACACCTTC.

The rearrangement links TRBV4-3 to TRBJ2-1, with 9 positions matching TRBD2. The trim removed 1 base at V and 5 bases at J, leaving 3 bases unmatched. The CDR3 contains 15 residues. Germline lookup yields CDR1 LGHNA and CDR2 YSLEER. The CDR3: CASSQGLAENNEQFF. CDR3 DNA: TGCGCCAGCAGCCAAGGACTAGCGGAGAACAATGAGCAGTTCTTC.

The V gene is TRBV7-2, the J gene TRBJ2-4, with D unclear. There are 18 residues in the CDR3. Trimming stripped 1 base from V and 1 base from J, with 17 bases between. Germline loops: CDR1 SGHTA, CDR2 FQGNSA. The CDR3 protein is CASSLGIGTTTAKNIQYF. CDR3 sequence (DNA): TGTGCCAGCAGCTTAGGTATTGGAACTACTACGGCCAAAAACATTCAGTACTTC.

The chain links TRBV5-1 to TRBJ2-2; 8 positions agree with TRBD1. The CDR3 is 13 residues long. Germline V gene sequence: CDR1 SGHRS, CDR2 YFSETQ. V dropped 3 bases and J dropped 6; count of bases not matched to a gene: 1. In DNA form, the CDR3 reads TGCGCCAGCAGCTCACAGGGGGCCGGGGAGCTGTTTTTT. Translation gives CASSSQGAGELFF.

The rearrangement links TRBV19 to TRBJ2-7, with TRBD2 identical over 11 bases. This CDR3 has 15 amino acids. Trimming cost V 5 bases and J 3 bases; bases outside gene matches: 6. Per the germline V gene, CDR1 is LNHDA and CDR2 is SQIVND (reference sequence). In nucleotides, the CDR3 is TGTGCCAGTAGTTATGCGACTAGCGGGAACTACGAGCAGTACTTC. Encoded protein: CASSYATSGNYEQYF.

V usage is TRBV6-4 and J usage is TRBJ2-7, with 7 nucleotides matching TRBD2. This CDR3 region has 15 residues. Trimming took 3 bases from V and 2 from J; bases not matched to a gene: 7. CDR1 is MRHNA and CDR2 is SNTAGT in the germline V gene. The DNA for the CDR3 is TGTGCCAGCAGTGAAGGTCGCGGGGGTACCTACGAGCAGTACTTC. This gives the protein CASSEGRGGTYEQYF.

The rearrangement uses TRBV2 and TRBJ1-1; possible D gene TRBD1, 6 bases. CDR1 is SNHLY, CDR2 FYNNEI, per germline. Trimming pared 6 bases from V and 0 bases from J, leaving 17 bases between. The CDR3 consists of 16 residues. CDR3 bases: TGTGCCAGCAGGGGGACACCGGGTTCACTGAACACTGAAGCTTTCTTT. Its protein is CASRGTPGSLNTEAFF.

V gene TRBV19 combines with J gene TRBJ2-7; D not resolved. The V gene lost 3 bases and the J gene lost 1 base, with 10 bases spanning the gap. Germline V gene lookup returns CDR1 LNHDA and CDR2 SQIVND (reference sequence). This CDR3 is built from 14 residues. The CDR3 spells CASSMSSVSYEQYF. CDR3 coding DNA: TGTGCCAGTAGTATGAGTTCCGTTTCCTACGAGCAGTACTTC.

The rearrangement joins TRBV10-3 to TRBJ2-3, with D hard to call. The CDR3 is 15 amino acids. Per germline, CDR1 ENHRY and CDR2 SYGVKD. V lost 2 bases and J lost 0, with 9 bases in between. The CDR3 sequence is CAISEGTSSTDTQYF. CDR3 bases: TGTGCCATCAGTGAGGGTACTTCTAGCACAGATACGCAGTATTTT.

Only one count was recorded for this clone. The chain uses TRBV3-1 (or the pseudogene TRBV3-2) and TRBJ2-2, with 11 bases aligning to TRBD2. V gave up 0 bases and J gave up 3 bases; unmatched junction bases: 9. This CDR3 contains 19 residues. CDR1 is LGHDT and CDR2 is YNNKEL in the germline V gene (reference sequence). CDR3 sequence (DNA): TGTGCCAGCAGCCAAGAATTATACCTAGCGGGAGGCCACACCGGGGAGCTGTTTTTT. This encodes CASSQELYLAGGHTGELFF.

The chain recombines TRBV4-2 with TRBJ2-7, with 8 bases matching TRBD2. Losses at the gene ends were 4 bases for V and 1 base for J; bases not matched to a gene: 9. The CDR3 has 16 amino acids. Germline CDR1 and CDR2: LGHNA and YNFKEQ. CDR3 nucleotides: TGTGCCAGCAGCCGAGAAGCGGGAGATGGTTCCTACGAGCAGTACTTC. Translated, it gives CASSREAGDGSYEQYF.

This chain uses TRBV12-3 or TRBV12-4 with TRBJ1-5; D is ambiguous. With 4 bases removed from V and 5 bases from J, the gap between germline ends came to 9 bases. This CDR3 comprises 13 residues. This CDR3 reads CASSYGPYQPQHF. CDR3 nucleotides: TGTGCCAGCAGTTATGGGCCCTATCAGCCCCAGCATTTT.

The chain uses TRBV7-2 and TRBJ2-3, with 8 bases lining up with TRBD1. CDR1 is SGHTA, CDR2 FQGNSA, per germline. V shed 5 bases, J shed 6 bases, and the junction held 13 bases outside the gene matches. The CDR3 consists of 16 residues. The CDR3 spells CASSKQGVGTLDTQYF. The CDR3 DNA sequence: TGTGCCAGCAGCAAACAGGGGGTAGGAACATTGGATACGCAGTATTTT.

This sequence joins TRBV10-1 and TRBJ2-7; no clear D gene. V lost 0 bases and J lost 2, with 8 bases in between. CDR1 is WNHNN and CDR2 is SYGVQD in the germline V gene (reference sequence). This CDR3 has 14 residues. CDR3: CASSESRIPYEQYF. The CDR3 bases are TGCGCCAGCAGTGAGTCGAGAATTCCCTACGAGCAGTACTTC.

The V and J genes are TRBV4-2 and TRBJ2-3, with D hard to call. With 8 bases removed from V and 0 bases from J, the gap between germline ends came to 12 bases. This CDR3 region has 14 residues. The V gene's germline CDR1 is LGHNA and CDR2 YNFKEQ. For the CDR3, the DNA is TGTGCCAGCGGAACTACACATAGCACAGATACGCAGTATTTT. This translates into CASGTTHSTDTQYF.

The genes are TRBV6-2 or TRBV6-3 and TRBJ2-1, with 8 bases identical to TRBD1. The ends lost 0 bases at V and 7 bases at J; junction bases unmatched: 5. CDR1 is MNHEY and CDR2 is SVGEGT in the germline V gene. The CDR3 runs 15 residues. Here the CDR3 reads CASSYSGQGPNEQFF. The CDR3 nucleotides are TGTGCCAGCAGTTACTCAGGACAGGGCCCGAATGAGCAGTTCTTC.

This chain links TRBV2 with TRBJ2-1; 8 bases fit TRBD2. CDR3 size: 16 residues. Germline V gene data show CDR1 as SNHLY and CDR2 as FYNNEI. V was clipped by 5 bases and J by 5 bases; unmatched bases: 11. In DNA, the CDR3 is TGTGCCAGCAGTTTCCTACTAGCGGAGGGAAACAATGAGCAGTTCTTC. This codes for CASSFLLAEGNNEQFF. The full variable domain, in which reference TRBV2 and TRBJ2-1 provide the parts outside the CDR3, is EPEVTQTPSHQVTQMGQEVILRCVPISNHLYFYWYRQILGQKVEFLVSFYNNEISEKSEIFDDQFSVERPDGSNFTLKIRSTKLEDSAMYFCASSFLLAEGNNEQFFGPGTRLTVL.

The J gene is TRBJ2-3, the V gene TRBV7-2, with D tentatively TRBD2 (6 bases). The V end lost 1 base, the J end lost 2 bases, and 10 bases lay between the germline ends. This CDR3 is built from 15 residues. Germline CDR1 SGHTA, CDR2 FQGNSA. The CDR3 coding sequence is TGTGCCAGCAGCTTAGTAGCGGTGCCCACAGATACGCAGTATTTT. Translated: CASSLVAVPTDTQYF.

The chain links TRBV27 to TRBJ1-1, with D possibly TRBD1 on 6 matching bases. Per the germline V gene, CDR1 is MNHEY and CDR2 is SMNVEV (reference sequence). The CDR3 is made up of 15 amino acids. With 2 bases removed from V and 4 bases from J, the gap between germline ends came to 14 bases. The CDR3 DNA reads TGTGCCAGCAGTTTAGGGGGGGGGCGCGGCACTGAAGCTTTCTTT. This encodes CASSLGGGRGTEAFF.